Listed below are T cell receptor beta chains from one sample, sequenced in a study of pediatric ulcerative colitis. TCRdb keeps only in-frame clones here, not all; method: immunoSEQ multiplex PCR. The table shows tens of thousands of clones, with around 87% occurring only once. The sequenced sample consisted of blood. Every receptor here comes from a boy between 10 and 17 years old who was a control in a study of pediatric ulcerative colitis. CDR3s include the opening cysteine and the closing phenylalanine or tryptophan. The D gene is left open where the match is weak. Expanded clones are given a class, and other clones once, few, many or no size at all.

TGTGCCAGCAGCTTGGACACAAGCTATGGCTACACCTTC,CASSLDTSYGYTF,-,TRBJ1-2,TRBV5-6,few
TGTGCCATCAGTGCGCTGACCGGGGAGAGCTCCTACGAGCAGTACTTC,CAISALTGESSYEQYF,-,TRBJ2-7,TRBV10-3,-
TGTGCCAGCAGTACCTCACCTGGGGCCAACGTCCTGACTTTC,CASSTSPGANVLTF,-,TRBJ2-6,TRBV6-5,-
TGTGCCAGCAGCTTGGGCGCCTACAATGAGCAGTTCTTC,CASSLGAYNEQFF,-,TRBJ2-1,TRBV11-2,-
TGTGCCAGCATAAGTGGGGAGGGGGCAGGCACTGAAGCTTTCTTT,CASISGEGAGTEAFF,TRBD1,TRBJ1-1,TRBV28,-
TGTGCCAGCAGCTCTAGCGCCGGGACATCCGGGCAGTACTTC,CASSSSAGTSGQYF,-,TRBJ2-7,TRBV7-3,-
TGTGCCTGGAGTAGGATTAGGACAGGGCGAACTGAAGCTTTCTTT,CAWSRIRTGRTEAFF,TRBD1,TRBJ1-1,TRBV30,-
TGTGCCAGTAGTACGGACAGGGAGGCTGAAAAACTGTTTTTT,CASSTDREAEKLFF,TRBD1,TRBJ1-4,TRBV19,-
TGCAGCGGGGGACTGTATTCCTACAATGAGCAGTTCTTC,CSGGLYSYNEQFF,-,TRBJ2-1,TRBV29-1,-
TGTGCCAGCAGCGCAGCCGGGACAGGGGGCAATGAGCAGTTCTTC,CASSAAGTGGNEQFF,TRBD1,TRBJ2-1,TRBV7-9,once
TGTGCCAGCAGCCCAGGGGGTTCCCAAGAGACCCAGTACTTC,CASSPGGSQETQYF,TRBD1,TRBJ2-5,TRBV11-2,-
TGTGCCAGCAGTTTAGGGTCCGGCTACAATGAGCAGTTCTTC,CASSLGSGYNEQFF,-,TRBJ2-1,TRBV27,-
TGTGCCAGCAGTGAACCCGGCAGGGCAGATACGCAGTATTTT,CASSEPGRADTQYF,-,TRBJ2-3,TRBV25-1,-
TGCGCCAGCAGTGAGTGGGCCGCTGGTGAAGCTTTCTTT,CASSEWAAGEAFF,-,TRBJ1-1,TRBV10-1,-
TGTGCCAGCAGTTACGGACAGTTCTACTACGAGCAGTACTTC,CASSYGQFYYEQYF,-,TRBJ2-7,TRBV26,-
TGTGCCAGCAGTGAAAAATCAGACTACAATGAGCAGTTCTTC,CASSEKSDYNEQFF,-,TRBJ2-1,TRBV6-1,-
TGTGCCAGCAGCCTATTTGGGGCAAAGGGTGGCTACACCTTC,CASSLFGAKGGYTF,-,TRBJ1-2,TRBV11-2,-
TGCGCCAGCAGCTTTACAGGGGGCACCGGGGAGCTGTTTTTT,CASSFTGGTGELFF,TRBD1,TRBJ2-2,TRBV5-1,-
TGTGCCAGCAGTTCCATGAACAGGGAGCGCTACACCTTC,CASSSMNRERYTF,-,TRBJ1-2,TRBV6-1,-
TGTGCCAGCCGGGATAGTGCCTACGAGCAGTACTTC,CASRDSAYEQYF,-,TRBJ2-7,TRBV6-6,-
TGCGCCAGCAGCCCCCTAGGGGGGCATGAGCAGTTCTTC,CASSPLGGHEQFF,-,TRBJ2-1,TRBV4-1,-
TGTGCCAGCAGCGTAGGTATCCGGGGGATCAATGAGCAGTTCTTC,CASSVGIRGINEQFF,-,TRBJ2-1,TRBV9,-
TGTGCCAGCAGCGACCTGTTTACGAACACCGGGGAGCTGTTTTTT,CASSDLFTNTGELFF,-,TRBJ2-2,TRBV28,-
TGTGCCAGCAGCTCGGAAAGGGGGTTTTCGGGAAACACCATATATTTT,CASSSERGFSGNTIYF,-,TRBJ1-3,TRBV7-8,-
TGTGCCAGCAGCACGACAGGGACGGGGACCCAGTACTTC,CASSTTGTGTQYF,TRBD1,TRBJ2-5,TRBV7-3,-
TGTGCCTGGACCGCCGGGACAGGGACGTGGGAGCAGTTCTTC,CAWTAGTGTWEQFF,TRBD1,TRBJ2-1,TRBV30,-
TGCGCCAGCAGCCAAGATGAGGGATCCTTTTCCAAAAACATTCAGTACTTC,CASSQDEGSFSKNIQYF,-,TRBJ2-4,TRBV4-1,-
TGCGCCAGCAGCATGACTAGCGGGAGGGCCAGTGATGAGCAGTTCTTC,CASSMTSGRASDEQFF,TRBD2,TRBJ2-1,TRBV5-1,-
TGTGCCAGCAACCGGGGTCCCGGAAACACTGAAGCTTTCTTT,CASNRGPGNTEAFF,-,TRBJ1-1,TRBV5-6,-
TGTGCCAGCAGCCTAAGGGACAGGGGGGTCTCCTACGAGCAGTACTTC,CASSLRDRGVSYEQYF,TRBD1,TRBJ2-7,TRBV7-8,-
TGTGCCAGCAGCCACATAGGGCTCACCGGGGAGCTGTTTTTT,CASSHIGLTGELFF,-,TRBJ2-2,TRBV6-5,-
TGTGCCAGCAGTGTGCCGGACCCCGTATACGATACGCAGTATTTT,CASSVPDPVYDTQYF,-,TRBJ2-3,TRBV2,-
-,CASSTSGRSYEQYF,-,TRBJ2-7,TRBV27,-
TGCGCCAGCAGCCCCCTCAGCACTGAGACCCAGTACTTC,CASSPLSTETQYF,-,TRBJ2-5,TRBV5-1,-
TGTGCCAGCAGCGACGGACAGGCCTATGGCTACACCTTC,CASSDGQAYGYTF,TRBD1,TRBJ1-2,TRBV5-4,-
TGTGCCAGCAGCATTACGCGCGTCGGAGTCGGGGATACGCAGTATTTT,CASSITRVGVGDTQYF,-,TRBJ2-3,TRBV21-1,-
TGTGCCAGTAGCCCCTTTGGGGAACGGAACACTGAAGCTTTCTTT,CASSPFGERNTEAFF,-,TRBJ1-1,TRBV19,once
TGCAGCGTTGGGGGTAGACAGGGGGCATTTTACCAAGAGACCCAGTACTTC,CSVGGRQGAFYQETQYF,TRBD1,TRBJ2-5,TRBV29-1,-
TGCAGCGTTCGGATAGGCAATCAGCCCCAGCATTTT,CSVRIGNQPQHF,-,TRBJ1-5,TRBV29-1,-
TGTGCCAGCAGTCCTTACTACGAGCAGTACTTC,CASSPYYEQYF,-,TRBJ2-7,TRBV7-2,-
TGTGCCAGCAGCAAGGAGACAGGTGAGAACACCGGGGAGCTGTTTTTT,CASSKETGENTGELFF,-,TRBJ2-2,TRBV21-1,-
TGCGCCAGCAGCTTGATTTCGATGGGTGAGCAGTTCTTC,CASSLISMGEQFF,-,TRBJ2-1,TRBV5-1,-
TGTGCCAGCAGTTTTGGGTACGAGCAGTACTTC,CASSFGYEQYF,-,TRBJ2-7,TRBV27,-
TGTGCCAGTAGTATAGATCTCCCCAGGGTTAATCAGCCCCAGCATTTT,CASSIDLPRVNQPQHF,-,TRBJ1-5,TRBV19,-
TGTGCCAGCAGCAAACCTAGCGGGAGGAACACCGGGGAGCTGTTTTTT,CASSKPSGRNTGELFF,-,TRBJ2-2,TRBV21-1,-
TGTGCCAGCAGCTTAGATTATGGGGAATCCTCGGGCTACACCTTC,CASSLDYGESSGYTF,-,TRBJ1-2,TRBV7-2,-
TGTGCCAGCAGAAAGGGGGCAATGGAAAAACTGTTTTTT,CASRKGAMEKLFF,TRBD1,TRBJ1-4,TRBV2,-
TGCGCCAGCAGCCAAGAGGGAGTATATGGCTCACCCCTCCACTTT,CASSQEGVYGSPLHF,-,TRBJ1-6,TRBV4-3,few
TGCAGCGTTGTTTTTCCAGGGCCCTATGGCTACACCTTC,CSVVFPGPYGYTF,-,TRBJ1-2,TRBV29-1,once
TGTGCCAGCAGTTCAGGACAGGGACTCTACGAGCAGTACTTC,CASSSGQGLYEQYF,TRBD1,TRBJ2-7,TRBV27,-
TGCGCCAGCAGCTTGGCTCGAGACAGGGTCTCCTACGAGCAGTACTTC,CASSLARDRVSYEQYF,TRBD1,TRBJ2-7,TRBV5-1,-